This T cell receptor beta chain was sequenced in a study of blood T cell repertoires in COVID-19. Study-level information: Acute and convalescent COVID-19 samples came from the United States, Italy and Spain.

Original analysis: The authors estimated nucleated cell counts from reference gene primer amplification. Data came from immunoSEQ multiplex PCR; TCRdb stores just in-frame clones and leaves some out. That table is the source of V, J and clone size, and D and trimming were worked out from the DNA. The sample carries 180,000 or so clones, approximately 87% recorded once. Germline values: CDR1 LNHDA, CDR2 SQIVND (reference sequence). The CDR3 is 20 residues long. Trimming left V 3 bases short and J 1 base short, with 22 bases between. The TCR comes from a man in his late teens or twenties with active or convalescent COVID-19. The chain carries TRBV19 and TRBJ2-6; weak D call: TRBD2 (6 bases). Material: peripheral blood. CDR3 loop: CASSMLPPGEGLSGANVLTF. The CDR3 DNA reads TGTGCCAGTAGTATGCTTCCCCCGGGAGAGGGCTTATCTGGGGCCAACGTCCTGACTTTC.